This is a list of T cell receptor beta chains from one sample in a study of T-cell memory formation after mild COVID-19. TCRdb called the 5' RACE reads again in MiXCR, with one record for every CDR3 protein. The table includes 360,000 or so distinct CDR3 sequences, under 30% detected once. Sequenced: PBMCs or a T cell subset sorted from them (not recorded which). These receptors were obtained from an adult woman who had mild COVID-19 (a few samples of this study predate the infection). Cell type and time point are not known. CDR3s include the opening cysteine and the closing phenylalanine or tryptophan. The order of the fields is CDR3 protein, CDR3 DNA, clone size, V gene, J gene, D gene. The D gene is left open where the match is weak. A row's size may be missing; if present it is once, few, many or a size class.

cdr3_aa: CATRGREDEKLFF; cdr3_nt: TGTGCCACCCGTGGCAGGGAGGATGAAAAACTGTTTTTT; clone_size: .; v_call: TRBV27; j_call: TRBJ1-4; d_call: .
cdr3_aa: CASRIGTSGYEQYF; cdr3_nt: TGCGCCAGCAGAATAGGCACGAGCGGCTACGAGCAGTACTTC; clone_size: .; v_call: TRBV5-1; j_call: TRBJ2-7; d_call: .
cdr3_aa: CASSPPNNHETQYF; cdr3_nt: TGTGCCAGCTCACCACCCAACAATCACGAGACCCAGTACTTC; clone_size: .; v_call: TRBV18; j_call: TRBJ2-5; d_call: .
cdr3_aa: CASSPRGPGYGYTF; cdr3_nt: TGTGCCAGCAGTCCCCGGGGGCCGGGCTATGGCTACACCTTC; clone_size: few; v_call: TRBV12-3/TRBV12-4; j_call: TRBJ1-2; d_call: .
cdr3_aa: CASSQDLRGPYEQYF; cdr3_nt: TGCGCCAGCAGCCAAGATTTACGGGGACCCTACGAGCAGTACTTC; clone_size: few; v_call: TRBV4-3; j_call: TRBJ2-7; d_call: .
cdr3_aa: CASSLGIGGRTDEQFF; cdr3_nt: TGTGCCAGCAGCTTGGGTATTGGCGGAAGAACCGATGAGCAGTTCTTC; clone_size: few; v_call: TRBV7-9; j_call: TRBJ2-1; d_call: .
cdr3_aa: CASLDGANTEAFF; cdr3_nt: TGTGCCAGCCTCGACGGGGCGAACACTGAAGCTTTCTTT; clone_size: .; v_call: TRBV7-9; j_call: TRBJ1-1; d_call: .
cdr3_aa: CATSDVGQGLDTQYF; cdr3_nt: TGTGCCACCAGTGATGTGGGACAGGGGTTAGATACGCAGTATTTT; clone_size: once; v_call: TRBV24-1; j_call: TRBJ2-3; d_call: TRBD1
cdr3_aa: CASSRRLGRLDEQFF; cdr3_nt: TGCGCCAGCAGCCGGCGTTTGGGGAGGTTAGATGAGCAGTTCTTC; clone_size: .; v_call: TRBV5-1; j_call: TRBJ2-1; d_call: .
cdr3_aa: CASSPGLAQTQYF; cdr3_nt: TGTGCCAGCAGTCCAGGACTAGCGCAGACCCAGTACTTC; clone_size: few; v_call: TRBV2; j_call: TRBJ2-5; d_call: TRBD2
cdr3_aa: CASSEGGQLYEQYF; cdr3_nt: TGTGCCAGCAGTGAGGGAGGACAGCTCTACGAGCAGTACTTC; clone_size: few; v_call: TRBV2; j_call: TRBJ2-7; d_call: .
cdr3_aa: CASSQERPGQQVYEQYF; cdr3_nt: TGTGCCAGCAGCCAAGAGCGTCCGGGACAGCAGGTCTACGAGCAGTACTTC; clone_size: .; v_call: TRBV3-1; j_call: TRBJ2-7; d_call: TRBD1
cdr3_aa: CASSRLGEGPTDTQYF; cdr3_nt: TGTGCCAGCAGCCGGCTGGGGGAGGGTCCCACAGATACGCAGTATTTT; clone_size: .; v_call: TRBV7-6; j_call: TRBJ2-3; d_call: TRBD2
cdr3_aa: CASSLVFRGLNTEAFF; cdr3_nt: TGTGCCAGCAGCTTAGTGTTTAGGGGGTTGAACACTGAAGCTTTCTTT; clone_size: few; v_call: TRBV7-2; j_call: TRBJ1-1; d_call: .
cdr3_aa: CASSETGGTALYNEQFF; cdr3_nt: TGTGCCAGCAGCGAGACAGGGGGCACTGCCCTCTACAATGAGCAGTTCTTC; clone_size: many; v_call: TRBV5-6; j_call: TRBJ2-1; d_call: TRBD1
cdr3_aa: CASSRDANSPLHF; cdr3_nt: TGTGCCAGCAGCCGGGATGCTAATTCACCCCTCCACTTT; clone_size: few; v_call: TRBV6-5; j_call: TRBJ1-6; d_call: .
cdr3_aa: CASSFDRGQGYTF; cdr3_nt: TGTGCCAGCAGCTTTGACAGGGGGCAGGGCTACACCTTC; clone_size: .; v_call: TRBV7-2; j_call: TRBJ1-2; d_call: TRBD1
cdr3_aa: CASSEVGRVNSPLHF; cdr3_nt: TGTGCCAGCAGTGAAGTCGGCAGGGTGAATTCACCCCTCCACTTT; clone_size: .; v_call: TRBV6-1; j_call: TRBJ1-6; d_call: .
cdr3_aa: CASSPQIFSYEQYF; cdr3_nt: TGTGCCAGCAGCCCACAGATATTCTCCTACGAGCAGTACTTC; clone_size: .; v_call: TRBV7-2; j_call: TRBJ2-7; d_call: .
cdr3_aa: CATSDPGDRDYGYTF; cdr3_nt: TGTGCCACCAGTGATCCAGGCGACAGGGACTATGGCTACACCTTC; clone_size: few; v_call: TRBV24-1; j_call: TRBJ1-2; d_call: TRBD1
cdr3_aa: CSADGGRGSYNEQFF; cdr3_nt: TGCAGCGCTGATGGCGGGAGAGGCTCCTACAATGAGCAGTTCTTC; clone_size: few; v_call: TRBV20-1; j_call: TRBJ2-1; d_call: TRBD2
cdr3_aa: CASNIGVQANTGELFF; cdr3_nt: TGTGCCAGTAATATAGGTGTACAGGCGAACACCGGGGAGCTGTTTTTT; clone_size: .; v_call: TRBV19; j_call: TRBJ2-2; d_call: .
cdr3_aa: CASRPMRVSGSYNEQFF; cdr3_nt: TGTGCCAGCAGACCGATGCGGGTTAGCGGCTCCTACAATGAGCAGTTCTTC; clone_size: .; v_call: TRBV7-9; j_call: TRBJ2-1; d_call: .
cdr3_aa: CASSSHAAYEQYF; cdr3_nt: TGTGCCAGCAGTTCCCACGCGGCCTACGAGCAGTACTTC; clone_size: .; v_call: TRBV12-3/TRBV12-4; j_call: TRBJ2-7; d_call: .
cdr3_aa: CASTPRVSTEAFF; cdr3_nt: TGTGCCAGCACCCCCAGGGTTTCCACTGAAGCTTTCTTT; clone_size: .; v_call: TRBV7-6; j_call: TRBJ1-1; d_call: .